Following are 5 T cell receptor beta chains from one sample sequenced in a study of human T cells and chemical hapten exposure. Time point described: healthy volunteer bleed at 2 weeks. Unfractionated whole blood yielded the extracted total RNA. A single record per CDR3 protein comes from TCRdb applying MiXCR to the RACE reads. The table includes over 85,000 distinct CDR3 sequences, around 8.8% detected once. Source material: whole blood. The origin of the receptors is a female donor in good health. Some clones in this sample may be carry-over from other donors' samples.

The CDR3 loop reads CASSLTGGHSPLHF. CDR3 nucleotide sequence: TGTGCCAGCAGTCTGACAGGGGGCCATTCACCCCTCCACTTT. The chain carries TRBV12-3 or TRBV12-4 and TRBJ1-6, with 10 bases that match TRBD1. Trimming at V came to 5 bases and at J to 8 bases, leaving 3 bases not matched to a gene. This CDR3 has 14 amino acids.

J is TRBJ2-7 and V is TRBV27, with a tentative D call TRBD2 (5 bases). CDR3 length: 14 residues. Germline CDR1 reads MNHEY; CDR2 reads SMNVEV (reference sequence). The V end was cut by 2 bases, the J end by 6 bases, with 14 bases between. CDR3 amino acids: CASSLGPNRGEQYF. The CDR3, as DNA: TGTGCCAGCAGTTTAGGGCCAAACCGGGGCGAGCAGTACTTC.

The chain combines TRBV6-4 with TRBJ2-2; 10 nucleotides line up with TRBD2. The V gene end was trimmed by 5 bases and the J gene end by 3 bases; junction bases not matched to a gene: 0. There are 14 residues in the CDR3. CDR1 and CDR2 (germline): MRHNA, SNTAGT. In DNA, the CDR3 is TGTGCCAGCAGTAGCGGGAGGGACACCGGGGAGCTGTTTTTT. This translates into CASSSGRDTGELFF.

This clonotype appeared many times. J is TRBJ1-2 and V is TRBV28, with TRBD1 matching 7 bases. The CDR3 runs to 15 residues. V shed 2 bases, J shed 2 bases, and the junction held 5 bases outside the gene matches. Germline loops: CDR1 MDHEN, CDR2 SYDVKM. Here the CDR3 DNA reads TGTGCCAGCAGTTTAGGGCCAGGGGGGAACTATGGCTACACCTTC. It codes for CASSLGPGGNYGYTF.

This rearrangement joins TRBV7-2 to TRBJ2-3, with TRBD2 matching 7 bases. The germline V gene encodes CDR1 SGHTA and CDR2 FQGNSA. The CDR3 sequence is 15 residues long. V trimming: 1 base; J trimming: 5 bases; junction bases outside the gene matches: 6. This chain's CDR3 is CASSLGSASGDTQYF. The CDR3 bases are TGTGCCAGCAGCTTAGGATCGGCTAGCGGAGATACGCAGTATTTT.